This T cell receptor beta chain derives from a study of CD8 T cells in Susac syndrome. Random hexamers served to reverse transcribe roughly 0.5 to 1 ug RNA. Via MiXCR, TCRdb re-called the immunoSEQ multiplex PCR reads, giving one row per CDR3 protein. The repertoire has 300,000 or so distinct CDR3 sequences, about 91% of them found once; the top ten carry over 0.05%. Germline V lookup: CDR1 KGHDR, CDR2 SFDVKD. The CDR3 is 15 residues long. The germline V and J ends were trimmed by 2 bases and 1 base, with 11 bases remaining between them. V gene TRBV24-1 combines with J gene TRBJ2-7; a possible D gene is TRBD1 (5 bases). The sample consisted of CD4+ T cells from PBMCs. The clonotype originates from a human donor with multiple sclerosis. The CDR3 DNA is TGTGCCACCAGTGATTCTCGGACAAGGTCCTACGAGCAGTACTTC. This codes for CATSDSRTRSYEQYF.